The entry below gives a single TCR beta chain sequence along with its context. Antigen specificity is unknown. Within the sample, other DNA sequences also encode this same CDR3. Genomic DNA came from 70 million to 100 million PBMCs in unsorted samples. The data are from a study of shared clonotypes between healthy human individuals. Overall study results and limits: Sampling involved blood alone; tissue repertoires likely differ. Donors were few, which limited the genetic and exposure-history diversity represented.

Unsorted PBMC DNA was run through sequencing on ten immunoSEQ deep assay plates. The protocol was immunoSEQ multiplex PCR, while the TCRdb copy is restricted to in-frame clones and leaves out a portion. The sample gives around 500,000 clones, around 79% of which show up once; approximately 13% is in the top ten. V was pared by 2 bases and J by 2 bases, with 6 bases between. This CDR3 region has 13 residues. Per the germline V gene, CDR1 is MNHEY and CDR2 is SMNVEV (reference sequence). The material sequenced was PBMCs. This TCR came from a woman aged 40 to 50 in good health. Some clones in this sample may be carry-over from other donors' samples. The chain has TRBV27 and TRBJ2-5, with D hard to call. The CDR3 nucleotides are TGTGCCAGCAGTTTAAGCAGACAAGAGACCCAGTACTTC. It is translated as CASSLSRQETQYF.